Listed here are 16 T cell receptor beta chains from one sample, sequenced in a study of cytomegalovirus exposure and HLA in healthy donors. The PCR contained 60 Vbeta and 13 Jbeta primers. Libraries were prepared by immunoSEQ multiplex PCR; TCRdb keeps only in-frame clonotypes and omits some of them. The table records over 100,000 clones, around 74% of them present only once. Sequenced input: PBMCs. The source is a male donor in good health and CMV-seronegative.

The J gene is TRBJ1-3, the V gene TRBV11-2; D gene uncertain. CDR1 and CDR2 from the germline V gene are SGHAT and FQNNGV. Trimming pared 1 base from V and 0 bases from J, leaving 7 bases between. The CDR3 length is 15 residues. The chain's CDR3 is CASSLGGSSGNTIYF. As DNA, the CDR3 is TGTGCCAGCAGCTTAGGCGGGAGCTCTGGAAACACCATATATTTT.

The rearrangement links TRBV9 to TRBJ1-6; 7 positions match TRBD1. The CDR3 spans 20 residues. The trim removed 4 bases at V and 0 bases at J, leaving 16 bases unmatched. The germline V gene encodes CDR1 SGDLS and CDR2 YYNGEE. The CDR3 DNA follows: TGTGCCAGCAGCCTCGGGGTAGGGACAGCCCAAAGCTCCTATAATTCACCCCTCCACTTT. This gives the protein CASSLGVGTAQSSYNSPLHF.

The chain carries TRBV11-2 and TRBJ1-1, with D maybe TRBD1 (6 bases). CDR1 is SGHAT, CDR2 FQNNGV, per germline. Trimming removed 4 bases from V and 5 bases from J, with 11 bases in between. The CDR3 has 13 residues. The CDR3 DNA sequence: TGTGCCAGCAGCTCCGGGAGGGGGACTGAAGCTTTCTTT. Its protein product is CASSSGRGTEAFF.

In this sample, this clone turned up a few times. This sequence joins TRBV18 and TRBJ2-7; D might be TRBD2 (5 bases). The germline V and J ends were trimmed by 3 bases and 0 bases, with 9 bases remaining between them. The CDR3 sequence is 14 residues long. From germline, CDR1 is KGHSH and CDR2 LQKENI. The CDR3 DNA reads TGTGCCAGCTCACCCCAGCGGACCTCCTACGAGCAGTACTTC. The encoded protein is CASSPQRTSYEQYF.

This clone was observed a few times. V usage is TRBV23-1 and J usage is TRBJ2-7; no definite D call. TRBV23-1 is flagged as an ORF with uncertain function. The CDR3 totals 17 residues. V was trimmed by 3 bases and J by 4 bases, leaving 22 bases between them. The CDR3 nucleotides read TGCGCCAGCAGTCATCTGGTCTTAACTGTCCCGCATTACGAGCAGTACTTC. It encodes CASSHLVLTVPHYEQYF.

The chain combines TRBV5-1 with TRBJ2-2; D gene ambiguous. This CDR3 is built from 13 residues. The V gene's germline CDR1 is SGHRS and CDR2 YFSETQ. Trimming took off 5 bases at V and 5 bases at J, with 10 bases between the two ends. CDR3 nucleotides: TGCGCCAGCAGGTGGCAACCGACCGGGGAGCTGTTTTTT. Protein: CASRWQPTGELFF. The variable domain in full, with the rest retrieved from reference TRBV5-1 and TRBJ2-2, is KAGVTQTPRYLIKTRGQQVTLSCSPISGHRSVSWYQQTPGQGLQFLFEYFSETQRNKGNFPGRFSGRQFSNSRSEMNVSTLELGDSALYLCASRWQPTGELFFGEGSRLTVL.

This clone appeared a few times. This chain connects TRBV7-8 to TRBJ1-6; 10 bases match TRBD1. V was clipped by 1 base and J by 10 bases; unmatched bases: 10. The germline CDR1 and CDR2 sequences are SGHVS and FQNEAQ. This CDR3 has 17 residues. The CDR3 loop reads CASSLDCGTGDRSPLHF. The CDR3 DNA sequence: TGTGCCAGCAGCTTAGATTGTGGGACAGGGGACCGATCACCCCTCCACTTT.

The V call is TRBV4-2, the J call TRBJ2-7; TRBD2 might be the D (6 bases). Germline assignment: CDR1 LGHNA and CDR2 YNFKEQ. The CDR3 runs 16 residues. Between the trimmed V and J ends, which lost 0 bases and 3 bases, there was a span of 15 bases. CDR3 bases: TGTGCCAGCAGCCAAGATCTGGGACTTCAAGGCTACGAGCAGTACTTC. This codes for CASSQDLGLQGYEQYF.

This sequence joins TRBV5-1 and TRBJ2-5; D is uncertain. V was cut by 0 bases and J by 1 base, with 7 bases left in between. This CDR3 has 14 amino acids. The germline gives CDR1 SGHRS, CDR2 YFSETQ. The CDR3 sequence: CASSLGSSQETQYF. CDR3 DNA sequence: TGCGCCAGCAGCTTGGGGTCTAGCCAAGAGACCCAGTACTTC.

This clone appeared once. The chain recombines TRBV9 with TRBJ1-3; D unresolved. The germline gives CDR1 SGDLS, CDR2 YYNGEE. V gave up 5 bases and J gave up 0 bases, with 6 bases separating them. This CDR3 has 13 amino acids. The CDR3 region has the DNA TGTGCCAGCAGGTCCGGCTCTGGAAACACCATATATTTT. Its protein is CASRSGSGNTIYF.

The table lists this clone with a few counts. The DNA of the CDR3 is TGTGCCAGCAAAGGACAGGGGTGGAACACTGAAGCTTTCTTT. It translates to CASKGQGWNTEAFF. This sequence joins TRBV6-1 and TRBJ1-1; 9 bases fit TRBD1. J lost 1 base, V lost 7 bases, and 4 bases had no gene match. This CDR3 comprises 14 residues. Germline assignment: CDR1 MNHNS and CDR2 SASEGT.

The J gene is TRBJ2-5, the V gene TRBV15; 8 positions match TRBD1. V lost 1 base and J lost 1; bases outside the gene matches: 2. The CDR3 sequence is 15 residues long. Germline lookup yields CDR1 LNHNV and CDR2 YYDKDF (reference sequence). CDR3 bases: TGTGCCACCAGCAGAGGACAGGGGTCCCAAGAGACCCAGTACTTC. It codes for CATSRGQGSQETQYF. Together with reference TRBV15 and TRBJ2-5, the CDR3 gives the full variable domain: DAMVIQNPRYQVTQFGKPVTLSCSQTLNHNVMYWYQQKSSQAPKLLFHYYDKDFNNEADTPDNFQSRRPNTSFCFLDIRSPGLGDTAMYLCATSRGQGSQETQYFGPGTRLLVL.

This clone turned up a few times. The V and J genes are TRBV25-1 and TRBJ1-2; TRBD1 aligns across 9 bases. Trimming at V came to 2 bases and at J to 7 bases, leaving 2 bases not matched to a gene. This CDR3 contains 13 residues. Per the germline V gene, CDR1 is MGHDK and CDR2 is SYGVNS. CDR3 sequence (DNA): TGTGCCAGCAGTGAAGGGACAGGGTTTGGCTACACCTTC. Protein: CASSEGTGFGYTF.

This clone has just a few counts. Other DNA sequences in the sample encode the same CDR3. This sequence joins TRBV6-5 and TRBJ2-5; D is perhaps TRBD1 (6 bases). CDR1 MNHEY and CDR2 SVGAGI come from the germline V gene. V was pared by 5 bases and J by 1 base, with 8 bases between. CDR3 length: 13 residues. CDR3 bases: TGTGCCAGCAGTCGGACAGTCCAAGAGACCCAGTACTTC. It encodes CASSRTVQETQYF.

The chain has TRBV11-2 and TRBJ2-7; D is perhaps TRBD1 (5 bases). The V and J ends lost 3 bases and 4 bases respectively, with 7 bases between them. This CDR3 has 12 amino acids. Germline CDR1 reads SGHAT; CDR2 reads FQNNGV. The CDR3 region is CASSLRQYEQYF. Written as DNA, the CDR3 is TGTGCCAGCAGCTTGCGACAGTACGAGCAGTACTTC.

V usage is TRBV19 and J usage is TRBJ1-5, with a possible D match to TRBD1 (6 bases). Germline CDR1 is LNHDA and CDR2 is SQIVND (reference sequence). V was trimmed by 0 bases and J by 4 bases, leaving 7 bases between them. The CDR3 has 14 residues. CDR3 in amino acids: CASSIETGNQPQHF. The DNA of the CDR3 is TGTGCCAGTAGTATAGAAACAGGGAATCAGCCCCAGCATTTT.